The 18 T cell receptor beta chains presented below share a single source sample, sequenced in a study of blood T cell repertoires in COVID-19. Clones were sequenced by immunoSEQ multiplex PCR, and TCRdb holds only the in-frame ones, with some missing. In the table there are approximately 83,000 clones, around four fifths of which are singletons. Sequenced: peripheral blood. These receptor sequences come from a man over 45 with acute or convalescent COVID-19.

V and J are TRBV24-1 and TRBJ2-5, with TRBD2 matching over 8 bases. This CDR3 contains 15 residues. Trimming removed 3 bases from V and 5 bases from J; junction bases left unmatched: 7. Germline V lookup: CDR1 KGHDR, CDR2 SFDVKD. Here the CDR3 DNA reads TGTGCCACCAGTGATGGAGGTTTAGCGGGGGAGACCCAGTACTTC. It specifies CATSDGGLAGETQYF.

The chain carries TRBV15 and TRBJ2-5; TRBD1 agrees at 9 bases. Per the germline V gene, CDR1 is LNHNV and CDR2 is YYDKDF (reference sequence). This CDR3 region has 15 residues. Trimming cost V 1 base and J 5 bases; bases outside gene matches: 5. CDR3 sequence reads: CATSRVQGAGETQYF. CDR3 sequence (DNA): TGTGCCACCAGCAGAGTACAGGGGGCAGGGGAGACCCAGTACTTC.

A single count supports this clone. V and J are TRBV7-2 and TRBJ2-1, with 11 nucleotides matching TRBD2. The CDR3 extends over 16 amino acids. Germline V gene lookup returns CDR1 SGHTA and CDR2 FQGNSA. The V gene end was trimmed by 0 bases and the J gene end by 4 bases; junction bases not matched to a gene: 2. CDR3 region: CASSLAASGGYNEQFF. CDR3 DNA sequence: TGTGCCAGCAGCTTAGCGGCTAGCGGGGGGTACAATGAGCAGTTCTTC.

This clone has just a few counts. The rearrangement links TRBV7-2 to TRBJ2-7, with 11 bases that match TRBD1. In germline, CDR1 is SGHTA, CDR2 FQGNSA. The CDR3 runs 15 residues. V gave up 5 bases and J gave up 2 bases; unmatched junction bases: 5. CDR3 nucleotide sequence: TGTGCCAGCAGCGTAACGGGACAGGGGGCCTACGAGCAGTACTTC. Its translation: CASSVTGQGAYEQYF.

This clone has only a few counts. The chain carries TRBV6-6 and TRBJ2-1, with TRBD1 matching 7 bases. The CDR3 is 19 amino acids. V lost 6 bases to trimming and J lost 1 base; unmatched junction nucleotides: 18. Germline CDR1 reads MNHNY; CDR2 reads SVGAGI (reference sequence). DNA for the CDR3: TGTGCCAGCAGACGAGGGGCCGGACAGGTGAGGATATCCTACAATGAGCAGTTCTTC. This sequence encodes CASRRGAGQVRISYNEQFF.

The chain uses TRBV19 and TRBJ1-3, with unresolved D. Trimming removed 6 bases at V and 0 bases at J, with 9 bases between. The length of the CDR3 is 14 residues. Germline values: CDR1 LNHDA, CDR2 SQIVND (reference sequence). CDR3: CASSPEHSGNTIYF. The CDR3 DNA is TGTGCCAGTAGCCCCGAACACTCTGGAAACACCATATATTTT.

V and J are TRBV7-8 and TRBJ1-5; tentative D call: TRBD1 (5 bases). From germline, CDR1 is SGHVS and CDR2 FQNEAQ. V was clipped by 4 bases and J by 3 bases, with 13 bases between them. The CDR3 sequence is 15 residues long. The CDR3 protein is CASSSGGGSNQPQHF. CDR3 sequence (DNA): TGTGCCAGCAGCTCGGGGGGAGGGTCCAATCAGCCCCAGCATTTT.

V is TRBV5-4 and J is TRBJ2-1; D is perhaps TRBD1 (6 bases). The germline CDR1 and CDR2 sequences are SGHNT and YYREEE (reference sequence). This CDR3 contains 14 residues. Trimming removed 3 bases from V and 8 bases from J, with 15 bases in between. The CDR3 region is CASSSQGTSDEQFF. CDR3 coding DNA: TGTGCCAGCAGCTCACAGGGTACGTCGGATGAGCAGTTCTTC.

In nucleotides, the CDR3 is TGCAGCGTTGGACTAGACTTTGGAAACACCATATATTTT. Translated, it gives CSVGLDFGNTIYF. The chain is built from TRBV29-1 and TRBJ1-3, with D hard to call. The CDR3 is 13 amino acids. The ends were cut back, 4 bases at V and 3 bases at J, with 10 bases in the middle. CDR1 and CDR2 from the germline V gene are SQVTM and ANQGSEA.

For the CDR3, the DNA is TGTGCCAGCAGTTACTACAGACCCGAGCAGTTCTTC. Its protein is CASSYYRPEQFF. This chain links TRBV6-2 or TRBV6-3 with TRBJ2-1; D unresolved. The CDR3 spans 12 residues. V was shortened by 1 base and J by 10 bases, with 8 bases between the two germline ends. CDR1 and CDR2 (germline): MNHEY, SVGEGT.

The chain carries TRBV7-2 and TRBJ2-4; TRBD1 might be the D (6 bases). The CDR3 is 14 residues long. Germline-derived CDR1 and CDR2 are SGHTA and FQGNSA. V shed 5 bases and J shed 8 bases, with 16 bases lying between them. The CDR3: CASSPGRHRDIQYF. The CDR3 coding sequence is TGTGCCAGCAGCCCGGGACGGCACAGGGACATTCAGTACTTC.

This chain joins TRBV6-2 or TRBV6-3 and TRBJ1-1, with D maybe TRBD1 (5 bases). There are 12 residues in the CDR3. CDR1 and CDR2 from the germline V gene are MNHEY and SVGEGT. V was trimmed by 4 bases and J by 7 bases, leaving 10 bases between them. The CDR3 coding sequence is TGTGCCAGCAGTTCAAACGGGGGTGAAGCTTTCTTT. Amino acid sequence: CASSSNGGEAFF.

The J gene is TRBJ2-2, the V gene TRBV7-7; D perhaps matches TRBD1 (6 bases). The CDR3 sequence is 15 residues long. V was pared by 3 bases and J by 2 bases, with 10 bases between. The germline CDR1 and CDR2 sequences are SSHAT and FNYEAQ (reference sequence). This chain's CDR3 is CASSFGQPNTGELFF. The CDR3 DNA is TGTGCCAGCAGCTTCGGACAGCCCAACACCGGGGAGCTGTTTTTT. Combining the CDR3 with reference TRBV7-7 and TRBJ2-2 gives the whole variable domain GAGVSQSPRYKVTKRGQDVTLRCDPISSHATLYWYQQALGQGPEFLTYFNYEAQPDKSGLPSDRFSAERPEGSISTLTIQRTEQRDSAMYRCASSFGQPNTGELFFGEGSRLTVL.

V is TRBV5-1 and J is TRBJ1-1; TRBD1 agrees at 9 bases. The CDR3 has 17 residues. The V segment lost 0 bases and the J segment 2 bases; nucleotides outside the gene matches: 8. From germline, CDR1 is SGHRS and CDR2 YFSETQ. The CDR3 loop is CASSLEGTGIQNTEAFF. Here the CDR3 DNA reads TGCGCCAGCAGCTTGGAAGGGACAGGGATCCAAAACACTGAAGCTTTCTTT.

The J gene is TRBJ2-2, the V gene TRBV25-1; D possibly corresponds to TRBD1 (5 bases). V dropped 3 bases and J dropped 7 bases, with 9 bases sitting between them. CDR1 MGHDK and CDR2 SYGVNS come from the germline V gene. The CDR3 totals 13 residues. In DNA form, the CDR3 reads TGTGCCAGCAGTGAGGACATGATCGGGGAGCTGTTTTTT. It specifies CASSEDMIGELFF.

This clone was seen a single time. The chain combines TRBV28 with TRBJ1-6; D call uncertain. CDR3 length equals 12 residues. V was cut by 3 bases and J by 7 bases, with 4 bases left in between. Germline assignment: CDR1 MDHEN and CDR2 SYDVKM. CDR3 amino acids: CASSFGNSPLHF. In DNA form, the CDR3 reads TGTGCCAGCAGTTTCGGGAATTCACCCCTCCACTTT.

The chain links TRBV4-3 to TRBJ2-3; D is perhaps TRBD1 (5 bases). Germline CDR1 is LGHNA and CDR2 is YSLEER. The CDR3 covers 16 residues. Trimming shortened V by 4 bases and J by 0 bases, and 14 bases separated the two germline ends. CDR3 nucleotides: TGCGCCAGCAGCCCTCGGACATCCTTCAGCACAGATACGCAGTATTTT. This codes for CASSPRTSFSTDTQYF.

This CDR3 is CASSQGAYSGGAYGYTF. The CDR3 DNA reads TGCGCCAGCAGCCAGGGAGCCTACTCAGGGGGCGCTTATGGCTACACCTTC. This chain links TRBV4-3 with TRBJ1-2, with 8 bases that match TRBD1. V was clipped by 3 bases and J by 5 bases; unmatched bases: 14. Per the germline V gene, CDR1 is LGHNA and CDR2 is YSLEER. The CDR3 totals 17 residues.